This record covers a single T cell receptor beta chain. The antigen remains unidentified. Compared with germline, one end of the junction differs, possibly owing to a read error. This entry belongs to a study of blood T cells in healthy people across ages. Study-level results: Considered underestimates were the diversity estimates obtained from one million T cells.

PBMCs numbering at least 6 million were isolated per sample. Germline assignment: CDR1 LGHDT and CDR2 YNNKEL (reference sequence). This CDR3 has 16 residues. A second PCR of 7 to 11 cycles used a sample-barcoded 5' primer and a J-beta primer mix. Every cDNA molecule carried a tag from a template-switch adaptor bearing 12 random nucleotides. TCRdb redid the calling of the 5' RACE reads with MiXCR, one entry per CDR3 protein. The data show about 730,000 distinct CDR3 sequences, roughly 43% seen once. The sequence derives from a woman aged 60-75 years in good health. Sequencing input: blood. The gene calls are TRBV3-1 and TRBJ2-1; D may correspond to TRBD1 or TRBD2 (5 bases each). The CDR3, as DNA: TGTGCCAGCAGCCAAGAATTGGGGGAGTACTACGATGAGCAGTTCTTC. Translating gives CASSQELGEYYDEQFF.